The 15 T cell receptor beta chains listed next were all sequenced from one sample in a study of metastatic and nonmetastatic thyroid tumors. MiXCR was used by TCRdb to re-call the PCR reads. This repertoire shows some 30,000 clones, about 19% found once; its top ten account for over 6.5%. Patients underwent thyroid surgery, and none had received any treatment before it. The sample was blood. The receptors here all came from a female donor with papillary thyroid cancer or a benign thyroid nodule (not recorded which). Some clones in this sample may be carry-over from other donors' samples.

The rearrangement joins TRBV6-1 to TRBJ2-7; 9 nucleotides line up with TRBD2. This CDR3 contains 11 residues. The V gene end was trimmed by 9 bases and the J gene end by 7 bases; junction bases not matched to a gene: 4. The germline CDR1 and CDR2 sequences are MNHNS and SASEGT. CDR3 bases: TGTGCCAGTGGGACTAGCCTTGAGCAGTACTTC. This sequence encodes CASGTSLEQYF.

This clone showed up many times. The chain has TRBV2 and TRBJ1-4; 7 bases are shared with TRBD1. The CDR3 covers 16 residues. Germline assignment: CDR1 SNHLY and CDR2 FYNNEI. V dropped 5 bases and J dropped 10; count of bases not matched to a gene: 16. CDR3 amino acids: CASSKNPATGSGKLFF. The CDR3 DNA is TGTGCCAGCAGTAAAAACCCCGCGACAGGGTCTGGAAAACTGTTTTTT.

This clone appeared many times. J is TRBJ2-1 and V is TRBV9, with TRBD2 matching over 7 bases. J was trimmed by 7 bases and V by 0 bases; bases with no gene match: 10. The length of the CDR3 is 16 residues. Germline V gives CDR1 SGDLS, CDR2 YYNGEE. CDR3 protein: CASSVVGGSPWNEQFF. The CDR3 nucleotides are TGTGCCAGCAGCGTAGTAGGCGGGAGTCCGTGGAATGAGCAGTTCTTC.

This clone was found many times. CDR3 loop: CASSVGLADYEQYF. DNA for the CDR3: TGTGCCAGCAGTGTAGGACTAGCGGACTACGAGCAGTACTTC. The rearrangement joins TRBV6-1 to TRBJ2-7; 10 bases map to TRBD2. The V gene end was trimmed by 4 bases and the J gene end by 3 bases; junction bases not matched to a gene: 3. The CDR3 is 14 residues long. Germline V gene data show CDR1 as MNHNS and CDR2 as SASEGT.

The chain combines TRBV7-6 with TRBJ2-5, with no clear D. V dropped 3 bases and J dropped 5 bases, with 16 bases sitting between them. The CDR3 spans 15 residues. Germline CDR1 and CDR2: SGHVS and FNYEAQ. The CDR3 nucleotides are TGTGCCAGCAGCTTCCTGGACCAGGCCGGTGAGACCCAGTACTTC. It yields the protein CASSFLDQAGETQYF.

This sequence joins TRBV10-1 and TRBJ2-7, with 9 bases that match TRBD2. This CDR3 has 14 amino acids. The junction had 4 bases not matched to a gene; V was cut back by 2 bases and J by 5 bases. The germline gives CDR1 WNHNN, CDR2 SYGVQD (reference sequence). Here the CDR3 reads CASSESGRLNEQYF. CDR3 nucleotide sequence: TGCGCCAGCAGTGAGAGCGGGAGGTTGAACGAGCAGTACTTC.

This clone has more than one count but fewer than ten. The chain links TRBV19 to TRBJ2-7, with D possibly TRBD1 on 5 matching bases. This CDR3 region has 14 residues. V lost 1 base, J lost 3 bases, and 10 bases lay in between. Per germline, CDR1 LNHDA and CDR2 SQIVND (reference sequence). CDR3 in DNA: TGTGCCAGTAGTATAGGTGGACACGACTACGAGCAGTACTTC. This gives the protein CASSIGGHDYEQYF.

This clone was recorded many times. The J gene is TRBJ2-1, the V gene TRBV7-9; 8 bases match TRBD1. CDR1 and CDR2 from the germline V gene are SEHNR and FQNEAQ (reference sequence). The CDR3 is 15 amino acids. V lost 5 bases to trimming and J lost 7 bases; unmatched junction nucleotides: 10. In DNA, the CDR3 is TGTGCCAGCAGCCTAGGGACAGGTCCACAAAATGAGCAGTTCTTC. The encoded protein is CASSLGTGPQNEQFF.

Many counts were recorded for this clone. This sequence joins TRBV27 and TRBJ2-1, with no clear D. Germline lookup yields CDR1 MNHEY and CDR2 SMNVEV (reference sequence). The CDR3 is made up of 13 amino acids. The V and J ends lost 4 bases and 2 bases respectively, with 6 bases between them. The CDR3 region has the DNA TGTGCCAGCAGTTGGGCACCCTACAATGAGCAGTTCTTC. Translating it yields CASSWAPYNEQFF.

The chain recombines TRBV20-1 with TRBJ1-1; a weak D match, TRBD1 (5 bases). The germline V and J ends were trimmed by 0 bases and 5 bases, with 10 bases remaining between them. The germline CDR1 and CDR2 sequences are DFQATT and SNEGSKA (reference sequence). The CDR3 spans 13 residues. The CDR3 DNA reads as TGCAGTGCTAGAGAGAGGGGAGAAACTGAAGCTTTCTTT. This translates into CSARERGETEAFF.

This clone was seen repeatedly, ten times or more. This chain links TRBV7-9 with TRBJ1-3; D remains ambiguous. Germline assignment: CDR1 SEHNR and CDR2 FQNEAQ (reference sequence). This CDR3 has 12 residues. Trimming stripped 3 bases from V and 7 bases from J, with 7 bases between. DNA of the CDR3: TGTGCCAGCAGCTTTTCCGCTAACACCATATATTTT. Amino acid sequence: CASSFSANTIYF.

As regards this clone: Because it lacks the conserved phenylalanine or tryptophan at the end, this CDR3 is likely a read error. The DNA is omitted, as the CDR3 cannot be located on it reliably, and the CDR3 follows TCRdb's listing. This chain joins TRBV6-2 or TRBV6-3 and TRBJ1-1; the table's D call TRBD1 went unverified against the DNA. Including both end residues, the CDR3 is 14 amino acids long. Germline lookup yields CDR1 MNHEY and CDR2 SVGEGT. CDR3 in amino acids: CASSYSGGAAEAFI.

V usage is TRBV12-3 or TRBV12-4 and J usage is TRBJ1-2; 7 positions match TRBD1. V was pared by 5 bases and J by 4 bases, with 10 bases of the junction left unmatched. This CDR3 is built from 15 residues. CDR3 residues: CASSTRTGTVYGYTF. CDR3 in DNA: TGTGCCAGCAGTACACGAACCGGGACAGTCTATGGCTACACCTTC.

This clone has just a few counts. The CDR3 protein is CASQLGAYGYTF. The CDR3 coding sequence is TGTGCCAGTCAGCTCGGGGCCTATGGCTACACCTTC. V gene TRBV25-1 combines with J gene TRBJ1-2; D perhaps matches TRBD1 (5 bases). Trimming removed 9 bases at V and 4 bases at J, with 12 bases between. This CDR3 is built from 12 residues. CDR1 MGHDK and CDR2 SYGVNS come from the germline V gene.

This clone was observed at least ten times. The rearrangement links TRBV27 to TRBJ2-1; TRBD2 aligns across 7 bases. The V gene's germline CDR1 is MNHEY and CDR2 SMNVEV (reference sequence). The CDR3 has 14 residues. The junction had 7 bases not matched to a gene; V was cut back by 3 bases and J by 8 bases. This CDR3 reads CASSFGGGSYEQFF. In DNA form, the CDR3 reads TGTGCCAGCAGTTTTGGGGGGGGTTCATATGAGCAGTTCTTC.